The source of this T cell receptor (beta chain) is a study of blood T cell repertoires in COVID-19 (dated by TCRdb to the early 2020s). Background on the whole study: The collaborator samples originated in the United States, Italy and Spain and spanned the acute and convalescent phases of COVID-19. The prospective study material was composed of cDNA or gDNA derived from T cells, B-cell-depleted T cells, or PBMCs. Deeply sampled blood TCRbeta repertoires from subjects exposed to, actively infected with, or recovered from COVID-19 were included in the dataset. The repertoires were released in a freely available public database intended as a resource for research on the immune response to SARS-CoV-2. The samples were drawn from two sources: the first 160 participants of the ongoing ImmuneRACE study, and 1,200 or so subjects contributed by 6 global collaborators. The sample metadata nearly always contained a de-identified subject ID, COVID-19 status, age in years and sex. HLA class I and class II types, where available, came from metadata supplied by the sample provider rather than from assay-based typing.

Of note for this clone: Its antigen is unknown. Qualities for individual bases were not recorded, and no much larger clone is one base off.

TCRbeta CDR3 regions were amplified from genomic DNA by means of the immunoSEQ Assay, a bias-controlled multiplex PCR. In the paper's pipeline: The number of nucleated cells in each sample was estimated from the amplification of reference gene primers within the assay. Sequence reads were collapsed and filtered to measure the absolute abundance of every unique TCRbeta CDR3 rearrangement. For each sample, productive Simpson clonality was calculated as the square root of Simpson's diversity index over productive rearrangements. TCRdb mirrors the immuneACCESS table, restricted to in-frame sequences. Some clones are absent from its copies; in checked studies, under half trace to an unresolved V gene, and the reason for the others is unknown. The DNA was the basis for D and trimming; V, J and clone size are from that table. For this sample there are some 230,000 clones; about 80% appear just once. The top ten constitute approximately 3% of the sample.

The full study reports these points: How much clinical and demographic metadata was included differed by source and by participant, and the metadata was provided uncurated.

The germline V end is reduced by 4 bases and the J end by 0 bases; junction bases left unmatched: 9. From a lookup of the germline V gene, CDR1 and CDR2 are SGHRS and YFSETQ. From cysteine to phenylalanine, the CDR3 is 17 amino acids long. The retained sequence is limited to the CDR3, 51 bases, with the frame set at the first base. A second Seattle source provided samples from volunteer blood donors who had recovered from COVID-19. Each collaborating institution followed its own protocols to collect whole blood in K2EDTA tubes. Collaborator samples were shipped for TCRbeta analysis as frozen whole blood, isolated PBMCs, or DNA extracted from either sample type.

The chain couples TRBV5-1 to TRBJ2-7, with 11 junctional bases fitting TRBD1. This TCR derives from a woman in her twenties or thirties who had recovered from COVID-19. The sequencing sample was made of peripheral blood. This receptor carries the CDR3 CASSAVPGTGGSYEQYF. The sequenced DNA: TGCGCCAGCAGCGCAGTGCCCGGGACAGGGGGCTCCTACGAGCAGTACTTC.